Below, one T cell receptor beta chain is given with its context. The antigen is not known. The data stem from a study of T-cell memory formation after mild COVID-19. Findings and limits, study-wide: CD4+ clones that contracted lay mainly in CM and EM; CD8+ ones lay in EMRA. Day 37-peaking second-wave clones had unconfirmed SARS-CoV-2 specificity.

Constant-segment primers and 5'RACE yielded cDNA libraries for TCR alpha and TCR beta, each carrying sample barcodes and UMIs. In TCRdb, the 5' RACE reads were re-called with MiXCR into one record per CDR3 protein. The sample contains 100,000 to 140,000 distinct CDR3 sequences, approximately 14% of which appear only once. Trimming removed 0 bases at V and 0 bases at J, with 16 bases between. This CDR3 region has 18 residues. Germline CDR1 reads SGHRS; CDR2 reads YFSETQ. The chain combines TRBV5-1 with TRBJ1-5; no definite D call. The sequenced material came from PBMCs or a T cell subset sorted from them (not recorded which). The source of this sequence is a man aged 18 to 30 who had mild COVID-19 (a few samples of this study predate the infection). Cell type and time point are not known. CDR3 in DNA: TGCGCCAGCAGCTTGGGAGGGTGGGCTACAGATAGCAATCAGCCCCAGCATTTT. Translating it yields CASSLGGWATDSNQPQHF.